The rows below give T cell receptor beta chains drawn from one sample of a study of CD4 T cells in relation to SARS-CoV-2 and coronaviruses. Profiling relied on immunoSEQ multiplex PCR, and the TCRdb table lists in-frame clones only, not all of them. Here the sample spans about 26,000 clones, around three quarters being singletons. These receptors' targets are unknown. Sequencing input: CD4+ T cells from PBMCs, cultured in vitro. The receptors here all came from a human donor in good health. Each CDR3 is given with its conserved first and last residue. A D gene is named only where the DNA matches it firmly. Size is stated for part of the rows, as once, few or many counts, or as a class when the clone is expanded.

clone size | CDR3 length | J gene | D gene | V gene | CDR3 DNA | CDR3 protein
- | 15 | TRBJ1-2 | TRBD1 | TRBV7-2 | TGTGCCAGCAGCTTAGTGCAGGGGGCGGCCTATGGCTACACCTTC | CASSLVQGAAYGYTF
- | 13 | TRBJ1-2 | - | TRBV7-9 | TGTGCCAGCAGCTTAGACGGACCTTATGGCTACACCTTC | CASSLDGPYGYTF
- | 20 | TRBJ2-5 | TRBD2 | TRBV14 | TGTGCCAGCAGCCATCACCCGACCCTGGTCAGCGGGAGCGGACGAGAGACCCAGTACTTC | CASSHHPTLVSGSGRETQYF
- | 19 | TRBJ2-1 | TRBD2 | TRBV19 | TGTGCCAGTAGTATAGATCTAGCGGGAGTGTCAAGGTCCTACAATGAGCAGTTCTTC | CASSIDLAGVSRSYNEQFF
- | 17 | TRBJ1-1 | - | TRBV3-1/TRBV3-2 | TGTGCCAGCAGCCAAGAATTGCGGCTAGCCTTGAACACTGAAGCTTTCTTT | CASSQELRLALNTEAFF
- | 15 | TRBJ2-3 | TRBD1 | TRBV19 | TGTGCCAGTAGTATTGGACAGGGCCGCACAGATACGCAGTATTTT | CASSIGQGRTDTQYF
- | 12 | TRBJ2-3 | TRBD1 | TRBV19 | TGTGCCAGTGGACAGGCCACAGATACGCAGTATTTT | CASGQATDTQYF
- | 17 | TRBJ1-2 | - | TRBV30 | TGTGCCTGGAGGGGGGGATCTATCTTGGAACCGAACTATGGCTACACCTTC | CAWRGGSILEPNYGYTF
- | 13 | TRBJ2-3 | TRBD2 | TRBV12-3/TRBV12-4 | TGTGCCAGCACGGGGGGACCCACAGATACGCAGTATTTT | CASTGGPTDTQYF
- | 15 | TRBJ2-1 | TRBD2 | TRBV11-3 | TGTGCCAGCAGTTTAGCGGGAGGTTCCTACAATGAGCAGTTCTTC | CASSLAGGSYNEQFF
- | 16 | TRBJ2-3 | TRBD2 | TRBV19 | TGTGCCAGTAGTATCGGTCTAGCGGGGGGGCAAGATACGCAGTATTTT | CASSIGLAGGQDTQYF
- | 12 | TRBJ1-1 | - | TRBV3-1/TRBV3-2 | TGTGCCAGCAGCCCTCCCTCGACTGAAGCTTTCTTT | CASSPPSTEAFF
- | 16 | TRBJ2-7 | - | TRBV4-3 | TGCGCCAGCAGCCAACGCAGGGTGACGGGATTCTACGAGCAGTACTTC | CASSQRRVTGFYEQYF
- | 15 | TRBJ1-5 | TRBD1 | TRBV6-2/TRBV6-3 | TGTGCCAGCAGCCCCGGGACAGGGGAGGTTCAGCCCCAGCATTTT | CASSPGTGEVQPQHF
- | 11 | TRBJ1-2 | - | TRBV6-6 | TGTGCCAGCAGTTACTTGGATGGCTACACCTTC | CASSYLDGYTF
few | 16 | TRBJ1-1 | - | TRBV5-1 | TGCGCCAGCAGCTTGAGATCGAGGATAGAGAACACTGAAGCTTTCTTT | CASSLRSRIENTEAFF
- | 13 | TRBJ2-5 | - | TRBV7-9 | TGTGCCAGCAGCTTAGCAGCGATAGGGTCGCAGTACTTC | CASSLAAIGSQYF
- | 17 | TRBJ1-4 | - | TRBV13 | TGTGCCAGCAGCTTAAAGGGTTTGGGCGCAACTAATGAAAAACTGTTTTTT | CASSLKGLGATNEKLFF
few | 15 | TRBJ2-7 | - | TRBV3-1/TRBV3-2 | TGTGCCAGCAGCCAAGATACACAGATTACCTACGAGCAGTACTTC | CASSQDTQITYEQYF
- | 14 | TRBJ2-3 | - | TRBV4-2 | TGTGCCAGCAGCCAAGATATGGGAGCAGATACGCAGTATTTT | CASSQDMGADTQYF
- | 15 | TRBJ1-3 | - | TRBV4-1 | TGCGCCAGCAGCTTCCGGGGTAACTCTGGAAACACCATATATTTT | CASSFRGNSGNTIYF
- | 14 | TRBJ1-1 | - | TRBV5-1 | TGCGCCAGCACCTTGGCTCGGGGGAGCACTGAAGCTTTCTTT | CASTLARGSTEAFF
- | 13 | TRBJ2-7 | TRBD2 | TRBV25-1 | TGTGCCAGCAGCCCTAGCGGGGACTACGAGCAGTACTTC | CASSPSGDYEQYF
few | 13 | TRBJ1-2 | - | TRBV5-1 | TGCGCCAGCAGCACGACTGTTGAGAATGGCTACACCTTC | CASSTTVENGYTF
few | 15 | TRBJ1-2 | - | TRBV7-9 | TGTGCCAGCAGCACTAGACAGGAAGCTAACTATGGCTACACCTTC | CASSTRQEANYGYTF
- | 15 | TRBJ1-3 | - | TRBV6-5 | TGTGCCAGCAGTTACGACAGGTGGGGTGGAAACACCATATATTTT | CASSYDRWGGNTIYF
- | 15 | TRBJ1-3 | TRBD1 | TRBV19 | TGTGCCAGTAGAGGACAGGCCGCATCTGGAAACACCATATATTTT | CASRGQAASGNTIYF
- | 15 | TRBJ2-5 | TRBD1 | TRBV7-9 | TGTGCCAGCAGGTGGTCAGGCAGGGGGCCGGAGACCCAGTACTTC | CASRWSGRGPETQYF